This T cell receptor beta chain was sequenced for a study of blood T cells in healthy people across ages. The V gene lost 2 bases and the J gene lost 2 bases, with 16 bases spanning the gap. The length of the CDR3 is 15 residues. Germline CDR1 is SQVTM and CDR2 is ANQGSEA. The second PCR ran roughly 7 to 12 cycles with a sample-barcoded 5' primer and J-beta primers. TCRdb re-analysed the 5' RACE reads in MiXCR, keeping a single row per CDR3 protein. The sample carries around 1.7 million distinct CDR3 sequences, 28% recorded once. This clonotype appeared a few times. Sequencing used blood. The TCR was taken from a woman in her twenties or thirties in good health. V usage is TRBV29-1 and J usage is TRBJ2-7, with D tentatively TRBD1 (6 bases). CDR3 bases: TGCAGCGTTGAATTAACCGGGACACCCGCCTACGAGCAGTACTTC. It codes for CSVELTGTPAYEQYF.